The T cell receptor (beta chain) under discussion was sequenced for a study of T cells in Graves' hyperthyroidism and ophthalmopathy (dated by TCRdb to about 2019). Broadly, across the study: Peripheral blood was sampled at the time of initial diagnosis, prior to any treatment. In addition, the study compared T-cell repertoires in thyroid tissue and in blood from roughly six Graves' hyperthyroidism patients. The paper reports TCR Vbeta CDR3 sequencing of some 140 peripheral blood samples: approximately 41 ophthalmopathy, over 70 hyperthyroidism and 17 progressor patients. To identify TCR V-J signatures that set the groups apart, the researchers used a discovery cohort of 100 or so patients, made up of around 42 with Graves' ophthalmopathy and 55 to 65 with stable Graves' hyperthyroidism. After blood sampling, hyperthyroidism patients were treated with methimazole at a starting dose of 30 mg daily, and ophthalmopathy patients were treated with high-dose intravenous methylprednisolone. Prospective prediction of ophthalmopathy was tested in an independent validation cohort of approximately 19 hyperthyroidism patients and 17 patients who later progressed to ophthalmopathy. The 95 to 100 discovery patients were randomly divided into training and test sets at a 7:3 ratio.

Moderately to severely active disease, a Clinical Activity Score of at least 3, a NOSPECS grade of at least 4, and a duration under 3 months were present in ophthalmopathy patients. Any patient with an uncontrolled infection, another autoimmune disease, pregnancy or lactation was excluded. Diagnoses were established on the basis of clinical symptoms, serum thyroxine and TRAb, thyroid ultrasound, and orbital computed tomography. PBMCs were isolated from more than 9 ml of fresh peripheral blood by Ficoll-Paque density gradient centrifugation. Trizol reagent was used to extract total RNA, and RNA quality was then checked on an Agilent 2100 Bioanalyzer. In its sample, this clonotype was seen many times. The clone's antigen remains unknown. No base quality information exists; no much larger clone differs at one position. The CDR3 covers 15 residues, taking in both the cysteine and the phenylalanine. Just the 45-base CDR3 DNA is kept, in frame starting at base 1. Trimming takes 4 bases from V and 0 bases from J, and the germline ends sit 10 bases apart.

The TCR beta CDR3 regions were amplified from the RNA transcripts. For the first round of RT-PCR on the TCR CDR3, the HTBI primer set was used together with the Qiagen OneStep RT-PCR kit. A second multiplex PCR round built the libraries, followed by size selection and purification. Libraries were sequenced paired-end with 100 bp reads on an Illumina HiSeq2000. Per the original workflow: SOAPnuke was used to process the raw data, removing reads that contained adapters or uncalled bases, had a mean Phred below 15, or lacked an exact match to the constant primer or identifier. High-quality paired reads were merged with COPE v1.2.5, and unique nucleotide sequences were defined as clonotypes. MiTCR v1.1 was used to align clonotypes to the IMGT TRBV, TRBD and TRBJ reference segments. The analysis included only V-J combinations with a frequency above 0.0001, which together covered 99.2% of the repertoires. A TCS score was defined as the ratio between F50 (clonal expansion) and ExV (chaos), using BLOSUM62-based TCRdist between CDR3 peptides within each V-J. Welch's t-statistics and random forest reduced around 520 V-J features to 10 to 15, which were used in a naive Bayes classifier (R e1071). TCRdb reran the public reads through fastp at Q25 and MiXCR, keeping productive beta chains. Rows are unified per CDR3 protein, each entry keeping the most common DNA and genes. These V and J calls originate from TCRdb's pipeline instead of the authors' own analysis. The sample table contains around 390,000 distinct CDR3 sequences; only one count was recorded for more than 14% of them. Of the sample, about 20% falls within the top ten clones.

The paper as a whole reports these results and caveats: A model built on a 13 V-J signature distinguished ophthalmopathy from stable hyperthyroidism, reaching about 88% sensitivity and approximately 83% specificity in cross-validation and 80%/75% in testing. Most expanded thyroid clonotypes (frequency above 0.001) were also detected in blood, a finding suggesting that blood repertoires may reflect thyroid immune responses. Sample size was not statistically predetermined, and investigators were not blinded to group allocation. In validation, the model predicted progression to ophthalmopathy a median of roughly 6.5 months before onset, with around 70% sensitivity and 72.22% specificity.

The V and J segments used are TRBV12-3 or TRBV12-4 and TRBJ1-5, with no reliable assignment of the D segment. This TCR was recovered from a woman younger than 45 with Graves' ophthalmopathy. Input material: blood. The CDR3 in this case is CASSSDGYSNQPQHF. Here is the DNA: TGTGCCAGCAGTTCAGACGGCTATAGCAATCAGCCCCAGCATTTT.